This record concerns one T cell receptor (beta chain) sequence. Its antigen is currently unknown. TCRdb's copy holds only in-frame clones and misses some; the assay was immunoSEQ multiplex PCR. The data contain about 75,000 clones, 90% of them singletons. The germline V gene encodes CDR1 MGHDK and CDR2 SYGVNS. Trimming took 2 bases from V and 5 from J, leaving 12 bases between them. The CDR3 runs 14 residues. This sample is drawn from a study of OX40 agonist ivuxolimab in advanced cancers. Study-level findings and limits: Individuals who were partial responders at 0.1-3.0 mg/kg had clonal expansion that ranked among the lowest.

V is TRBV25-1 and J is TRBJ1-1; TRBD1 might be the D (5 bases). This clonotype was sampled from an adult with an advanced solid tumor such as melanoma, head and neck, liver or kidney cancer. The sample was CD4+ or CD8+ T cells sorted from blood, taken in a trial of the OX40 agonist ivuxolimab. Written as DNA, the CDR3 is TGTGCCAGCAGTGAACTTCCCGGGACTACTGAAGCTTTCTTT. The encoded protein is CASSELPGTTEAFF.